These 11 T cell receptor beta chains were all obtained from the same sample, sequenced in a study of spatial heterogeneity in lung cancer. TCRdb called the 5' RACE reads again in MiXCR, with one record for every CDR3 protein. The table shows about 78,000 distinct CDR3 sequences, with 7.5% to 9.5% occurring only once. Time point meaning: sample taken at primary tumor resection. Here the sequenced sample was PBMCs, taken at surgery. The receptors stem from a male donor with early-stage non-small cell lung cancer.

This clonotype was recorded at least ten times. V gene TRBV10-3 combines with J gene TRBJ2-7, with 12 nucleotides matching TRBD2. Germline V gene data show CDR1 as ENHRY and CDR2 as SYGVKD. The CDR3 is 15 amino acids. V shed 4 bases, J shed 6 bases, and the junction held 7 bases outside the gene matches. The CDR3, as DNA: TGTGCCATCAGTGGTCTAGCGGGAGGGGGGCGCGAGCAGTACTTC. As protein: CAISGLAGGGREQYF.

This clonotype was detected ten times or more. V and J are TRBV18 and TRBJ2-1; the D is unclear. This CDR3 has 17 residues. The germline gives CDR1 KGHSH, CDR2 LQKENI. V gave up 3 bases and J gave up 0 bases, with 15 bases separating them. CDR3 bases: TGTGCCAGCTCACCGTCCAGGTACAACTTCTCCTACAATGAGCAGTTCTTC. The encoded protein is CASSPSRYNFSYNEQFF.

In its sample, this clonotype was seen a few times. The V gene is TRBV5-6, the J gene TRBJ2-7, with a tentative D call TRBD2 (6 bases). V was cut by 6 bases and J by 1 base, with 8 bases left in between. Germline CDR1 is SGHDT and CDR2 is YYEEEE. This CDR3 spans 12 amino acids. CDR3 amino acids: CASTAGSYEQYF. CDR3 DNA sequence: TGTGCCAGCACAGCGGGTTCCTACGAGCAGTACTTC.

This clonotype was observed at least ten times. This chain joins TRBV29-1 and TRBJ2-1, with D uncertain. Germline V gives CDR1 SQVTM, CDR2 ANQGSEA. The CDR3 is 11 residues long. DNA for the CDR3: TGCAGGGCTGGTACATTGGATGAGCAGTTCTTC. This sequence encodes CRAGTLDEQFF.

This clonotype showed up many times. This rearrangement joins TRBV27 to TRBJ2-3; no clear D gene. The CDR3 runs 15 residues. Germline V gives CDR1 MNHEY, CDR2 SMNVEV (reference sequence). V gave up 4 bases and J gave up 1 base, with 12 bases separating them. The CDR3 loop reads CASSSRPAGTDTQYF. DNA for the CDR3: TGTGCCAGCAGTTCCCGACCCGCGGGCACAGATACGCAGTATTTT.

The genes are TRBV7-2 and TRBJ2-3; no clear D gene. Germline V CDR1 and CDR2: SGHTA, FQGNSA. The CDR3 length is 15 residues. Trimming cost V 4 bases and J 6 bases, with 17 bases left between them. CDR3 sequence: CASSSGPSLVDTQYF. CDR3 sequence (DNA): TGTGCCAGCAGCTCCGGGCCGTCTCTTGTGGATACGCAGTATTTT.

The V and J genes are TRBV30 and TRBJ1-1; TRBD1 agrees at 8 bases. V gave up 0 bases and J gave up 5 bases; unmatched junction bases: 17. This CDR3 spans 18 amino acids. CDR1 GTSNPN and CDR2 SVGIG come from the germline V gene (reference sequence). The CDR3 spells CAWSVTRTGRVRRTEAFF. In DNA, the CDR3 is TGTGCCTGGAGTGTTACGAGGACAGGGCGGGTTCGTCGAACTGAAGCTTTCTTT.

This clonotype has at least ten counts. The CDR3 nucleotides read TGTGCCAGCAGCTCGATAAACAAGGTAGCTTTCTTT. Residues: CASSSINKVAFF. The rearrangement uses TRBV7-3 and TRBJ1-1; D is ambiguous. The CDR3 totals 12 residues. The germline V gene encodes CDR1 SGHTA and CDR2 FQGTGA. Trimming left V 4 bases short and J 10 bases short, with 13 bases between.

This clonotype was detected many times. The rearrangement uses TRBV27 and TRBJ2-5; a weak D match, TRBD2 (6 bases). Deletions cut 8 bases from V and 5 bases from J, with 18 bases between. The CDR3 totals 14 residues. Looked up from germline, CDR1 is MNHEY and CDR2 is SMNVEV (reference sequence). The CDR3 loop is CASGDWGDRETQYF. The CDR3 DNA reads TGTGCCAGCGGTGACTGGGGGGATCGGGAGACCCAGTACTTC.

The J gene is TRBJ2-2, the V gene TRBV10-1; TRBD2 is a possible D gene (5 bases). The ends were cut back, 4 bases at V and 1 base at J, with 7 bases in the middle. This CDR3 has 14 amino acids. Germline CDR1 is WNHNN and CDR2 is SYGVQD (reference sequence). The CDR3 DNA is TGCGCCAGCAGTGTTAGCGAGAACACCGGGGAGCTGTTTTTT. Its protein is CASSVSENTGELFF.

The chain combines TRBV20-1 with TRBJ2-7, with D uncertain. Germline loops: CDR1 DFQATT, CDR2 SNEGSKA (reference sequence). The CDR3 loop spans 14 amino acids. Trimming took 0 bases from V and 5 from J, leaving 14 bases between them. The CDR3 sequence: CSARDTAAPNEQYF. DNA of the CDR3: TGCAGTGCTAGAGATACGGCGGCCCCTAACGAGCAGTACTTC.